Following are 2 T cell receptor beta chains from one sample sequenced in a study of monozygotic twins with inflammatory bowel disease (dated by TCRdb to between 2018 and 2021). The library was generated by 5' RACE. The sequencer listed for this sample is Illumina HiSeq 2500. Based on TCRdb reprocessing of the reads, there is one entry per CDR3 protein sequence, and DNA is missing. The sample table gives about 440,000 distinct CDR3 sequences. More than 2% of the sample lies in the top ten. Sequenced: blood. The receptors originated from a human donor with ulcerative colitis or Crohn's disease, or a healthy co-twin of an affected twin (not recorded which).

This chain joins TRBV5-1 and TRBJ1-6. The CDR3 covers 15 residues. Looked up from germline, CDR1 is SGHRS and CDR2 is YFSETQ. The CDR3 protein is CASSSVGVYNSPLHF.

The chain couples TRBV18 to TRBJ2-3; the TRBD1 assignment by TCRdb is unverifiable without DNA. Germline lookup yields CDR1 KGHSH and CDR2 LQKENI. The CDR3 length is 18 residues. The CDR3 loop reads CASSPPISGQPDTDTQYF.